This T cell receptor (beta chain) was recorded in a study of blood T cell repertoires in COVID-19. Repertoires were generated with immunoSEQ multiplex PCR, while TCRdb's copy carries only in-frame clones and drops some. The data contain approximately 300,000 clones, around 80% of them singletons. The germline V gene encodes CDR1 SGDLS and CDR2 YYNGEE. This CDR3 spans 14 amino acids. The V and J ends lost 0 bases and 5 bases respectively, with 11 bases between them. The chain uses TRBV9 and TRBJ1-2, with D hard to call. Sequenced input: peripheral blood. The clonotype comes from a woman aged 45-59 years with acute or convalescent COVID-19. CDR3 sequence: CASSVGQTEYGYTF. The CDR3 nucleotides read TGTGCCAGCAGCGTAGGGCAGACTGAATATGGCTACACCTTC.